This TCR beta chain is from a study of T cell repertoires in cytomegalovirus infection (dated by TCRdb to about 2019). Notes on the research overall: Alongside well-studied HLA-B-restricted epitopes, the peptide stimulations were aimed at recently identified HLA-C-restricted CMV epitopes, whose presentation resists viral immunomodulation. Donor HLA type was relevant to the analysis, as public TCR beta signatures indicated carriage of CMV infection together with the matching HLA type. Results the study describes overall, beyond this receptor: In the ex vivo response, HLA-C-restricted CMV-specific TCR beta clonotypes were dominant, and in two of eight donors the single most frequent clonotype came from this HLA-C-restricted group. Carriers of CMV infection plus the relevant HLA type were discriminated by the cumulative frequency of public TCR beta family members in the study cohort and in an independent approximately 360-donor cohort.

V and J are truncated by 5 bases and 7 bases respectively, leaving an intervening sequence of 27 bases. Inclusive of the bounding cysteine and phenylalanine, the CDR3 is 17 residues long. Only the CDR3 portion is preserved as DNA: 51 bases, with reading frame beginning at the first base. From the germline V gene, CDR1 is SGHRS and CDR2 is YFSETQ. Sequencing instrument: Illumina HiSeq 1500. TCRdb applied fastp at Q25 and MiXCR to the public reads, then kept only in-frame beta chains. Rows with one shared CDR3 protein collapse into an entry with the most common genes and DNA. The sample contains some 900,000 distinct CDR3 sequences, about 31% of them found a single time. Together, the top ten hold around 11% of the sample. This clonotype was observed a few times. Its antigen remains unidentified. Qualities for individual bases were not recorded, and no much larger clone is one base off. According to the study, the label for this sample's treatment or condition signals: in vitro stimulation with specific CMV peptide epitopes to enrich CMV-specific T cells.

The sequence derives from a human donor in good health (CMV status not recorded). Some clones in this sample may be carry-over from other donors' samples. The specimen was cultured CD8+ T cells from PBMCs, collected from culture after CMV antigen stimulation. The sequence joins TRBV5-1 to TRBJ1-1, with the D gene uncertain. Read as DNA, the sequence is TGCGCCAGCAGACGGCCGGAAGGCGGCACCCCGGATAGTGAAGCTTTCTTT. Its coded protein is CASRRPEGGTPDSEAFF. The CDR3 plus the reference TRBV5-1 and TRBJ1-1 genes for the other parts give the full variable domain: KAGVTQTPRYLIKTRGQQVTLSCSPISGHRSVSWYQQTPGQGLQFLFEYFSETQRNKGNFPGRFSGRQFSNSRSEMNVSTLELGDSALYLCASRRPEGGTPDSEAFFGQGTRLTVV.